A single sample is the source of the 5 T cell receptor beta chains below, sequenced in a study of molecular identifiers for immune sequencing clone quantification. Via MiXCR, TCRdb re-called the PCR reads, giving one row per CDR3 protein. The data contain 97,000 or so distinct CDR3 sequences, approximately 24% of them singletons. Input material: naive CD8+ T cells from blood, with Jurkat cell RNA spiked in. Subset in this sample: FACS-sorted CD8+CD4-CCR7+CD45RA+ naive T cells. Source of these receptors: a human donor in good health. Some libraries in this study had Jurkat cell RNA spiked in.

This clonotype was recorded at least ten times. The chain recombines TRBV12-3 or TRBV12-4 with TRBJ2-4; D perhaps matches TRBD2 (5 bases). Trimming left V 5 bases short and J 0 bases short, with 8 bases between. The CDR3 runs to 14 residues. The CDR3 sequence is CASSTAEAKNIQYF. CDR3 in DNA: TGTGCCAGCAGTACAGCGGAAGCCAAAAACATTCAGTACTTC.

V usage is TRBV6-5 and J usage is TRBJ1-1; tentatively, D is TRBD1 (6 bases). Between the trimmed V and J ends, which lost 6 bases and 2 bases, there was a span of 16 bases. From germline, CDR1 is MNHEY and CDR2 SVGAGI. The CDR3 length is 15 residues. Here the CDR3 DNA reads TGTGCCAGCAGCTTAAGACAGGCTCCAAACACTGAAGCTTTCTTT. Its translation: CASSLRQAPNTEAFF.

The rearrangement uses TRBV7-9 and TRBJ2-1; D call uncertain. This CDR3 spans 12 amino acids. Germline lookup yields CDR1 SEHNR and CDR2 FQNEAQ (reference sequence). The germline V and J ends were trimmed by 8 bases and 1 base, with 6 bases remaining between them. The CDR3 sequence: CASGLSYNEQFF. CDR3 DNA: TGTGCCAGCGGCCTATCCTACAATGAGCAGTTCTTC.

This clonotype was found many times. CDR3 bases: TGCGCCAGCAGCCAAGATCGCGGGGATTCAGTTCGTGGCTACACCTTC. Its protein product is CASSQDRGDSVRGYTF. This chain connects TRBV4-1 to TRBJ1-2; unclear D gene. Germline values: CDR1 MGHRA, CDR2 YSYEKL. V gave up 0 bases and J gave up 7 bases, with 18 bases separating them. The CDR3 runs 16 residues.

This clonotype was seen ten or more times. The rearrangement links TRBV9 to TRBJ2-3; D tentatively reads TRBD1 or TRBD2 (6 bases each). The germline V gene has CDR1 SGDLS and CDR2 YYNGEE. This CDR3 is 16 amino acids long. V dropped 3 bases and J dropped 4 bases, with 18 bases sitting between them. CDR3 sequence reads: CASSGDQGRRSDTQYF. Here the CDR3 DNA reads TGTGCCAGCAGCGGAGACCAGGGGAGGAGGTCAGATACGCAGTATTTT.